The rows below give T cell receptor beta chains drawn from one sample of a study of read filtering for tumor transcriptome and immune sequencing. TCRdb re-called the reads with MiXCR, one entry per CDR3 protein. The sample lists 50,000 to 65,000 distinct CDR3 sequences; around 20% were seen once. The sequencing sample was made of a population of CD138-negative cells sorted from bone marrow. The source is a donor at least 40 years old with multiple myeloma. CDR3s include the opening cysteine and the closing phenylalanine or tryptophan. Fields, in order: clone size, V gene, D gene, J gene, CDR3 protein, CDR3 DNA. D genes are given only for firm matches. Size values are once, few and many counts, or a class for expanded clones, and some rows have none.

clone_size: many; v_call: TRBV20-1; d_call: NA; j_call: TRBJ1-2; cdr3_aa: CSARDRGEYNYGYTF; cdr3_nt: TGCAGTGCTAGAGATCGTGGGGAGTATAACTATGGCTACACCTTC
clone_size: medium-sized; v_call: TRBV20-1; d_call: TRBD1; j_call: TRBJ1-6; cdr3_aa: CSAQLDRGKGSPLHF; cdr3_nt: TGCAGTGCCCAACTGGACAGGGGGAAGGGTTCACCCCTCCACTTT
clone_size: few; v_call: TRBV12-3/TRBV12-4; d_call: TRBD1; j_call: TRBJ2-7; cdr3_aa: CASSLLFGTGVYEQYF; cdr3_nt: TGTGCCAGCAGTTTACTATTCGGGACAGGGGTCTACGAGCAGTACTTC
clone_size: many; v_call: TRBV19; d_call: TRBD1; j_call: TRBJ2-2; cdr3_aa: CASTPGQLTGELFF; cdr3_nt: TGTGCCAGTACCCCGGGACAGCTCACCGGGGAGCTGTTTTTT
clone_size: many; v_call: TRBV27; d_call: NA; j_call: TRBJ2-1; cdr3_aa: CASSPDSGPYNEQFF; cdr3_nt: TGTGCCAGCAGTCCCGACAGCGGGCCCTACAATGAGCAGTTCTTC
clone_size: once; v_call: TRBV12-3/TRBV12-4; d_call: NA; j_call: TRBJ2-1; cdr3_aa: CASSLPLASCNEQFF; cdr3_nt: TGTGCCAGCAGTTTACCTTTAGCGAGCTGCAATGAGCAGTTCTTC
clone_size: many; v_call: TRBV7-9; d_call: NA; j_call: TRBJ2-5; cdr3_aa: CASSPSGGGSGTQYF; cdr3_nt: TGTGCCAGCAGCCCCTCTGGAGGGGGTTCGGGGACCCAGTACTTC
clone_size: many; v_call: TRBV6-6; d_call: NA; j_call: TRBJ2-6; cdr3_aa: CASSPLPLGANVLTF; cdr3_nt: TGTGCCAGCAGTCCCCTCCCGCTTGGGGCCAACGTCCTGACTTTC
clone_size: many; v_call: TRBV12-3/TRBV12-4; d_call: NA; j_call: TRBJ1-2; cdr3_aa: CASRPDSLRRYTF; cdr3_nt: TGTGCCAGCAGGCCGGACAGTCTCCGGCGCTACACCTTC
clone_size: many; v_call: TRBV27; d_call: TRBD2; j_call: TRBJ2-7; cdr3_aa: CASGLAAYEQYF; cdr3_nt: TGTGCCAGCGGACTAGCGGCCTACGAGCAGTACTTC
clone_size: medium-sized; v_call: TRBV29-1; d_call: NA; j_call: TRBJ2-1; cdr3_aa: CSVQRPNEQFF; cdr3_nt: TGCAGCGTTCAACGTCCCAATGAGCAGTTCTTC
clone_size: once; v_call: TRBV2; d_call: TRBD1; j_call: TRBJ1-2; cdr3_aa: CASSVARTGIYGYTF; cdr3_nt: TGTGCCAGCAGTGTAGCGAGGACAGGGATATATGGCTACACCTTC
clone_size: NA; v_call: TRBV11-3; d_call: NA; j_call: TRBJ1-2; cdr3_aa: CASSLDGGRGYTF; cdr3_nt: TGTGCCAGCAGCTTAGATGGGGGGCGAGGCTACACCTTC
clone_size: NA; v_call: TRBV14; d_call: NA; j_call: TRBJ2-1; cdr3_aa: CASSQRDRTSSYNEQFF; cdr3_nt: TGTGCCAGCAGCCAACGGGACAGGACTAGCTCCTACAATGAGCAGTTCTTC
clone_size: many; v_call: TRBV7-2; d_call: NA; j_call: TRBJ1-1; cdr3_aa: CASSLARDVEAFF; cdr3_nt: TGTGCCAGCAGCTTAGCCCGGGACGTGGAAGCTTTCTTT
clone_size: many; v_call: TRBV2; d_call: NA; j_call: TRBJ2-1; cdr3_aa: CASSYRVSNEQFF; cdr3_nt: TGTGCCAGCAGCTACAGGGTCAGCAATGAGCAGTTCTTC
clone_size: many; v_call: TRBV30; d_call: NA; j_call: TRBJ2-3; cdr3_aa: CAYRYRGTDTQYF; cdr3_nt: TGTGCCTACCGGTACAGGGGCACAGATACGCAGTATTTT
clone_size: many; v_call: TRBV24-1; d_call: TRBD1; j_call: TRBJ2-3; cdr3_aa: CATSDYGTGTDTQYF; cdr3_nt: TGTGCCACCAGTGATTACGGGACAGGCACAGATACGCAGTATTTT
clone_size: many; v_call: TRBV7-9; d_call: TRBD1; j_call: TRBJ2-7; cdr3_aa: CASSLGTGGSEQYF; cdr3_nt: TGTGCCAGCAGCCTCGGGACAGGGGGGTCCGAGCAGTACTTC
clone_size: many; v_call: TRBV6-6; d_call: TRBD1; j_call: TRBJ2-1; cdr3_aa: CASSPNRGRLLGEQFF; cdr3_nt: TGTGCCAGCAGTCCAAACAGGGGGCGCCTCTTGGGTGAGCAGTTCTTC
clone_size: NA; v_call: TRBV5-1; d_call: NA; j_call: TRBJ2-3; cdr3_aa: CASSLGRELSTDTQYF; cdr3_nt: TGCGCCAGCAGCTTGGGTCGGGAACTTTCCACAGATACGCAGTATTTT
clone_size: many; v_call: TRBV24-1; d_call: NA; j_call: TRBJ2-3; cdr3_aa: CATSDPPESLADPSRVTQYF; cdr3_nt: TGTGCCACCAGTGACCCCCCTGAAAGTCTAGCTGATCCCTCCAGAGTTACGCAGTATTTT
clone_size: many; v_call: TRBV7-2; d_call: TRBD2; j_call: TRBJ2-7; cdr3_aa: CASSTTSDRYEQYF; cdr3_nt: TGTGCCAGCAGCACGACTAGCGATCGCTACGAGCAGTACTTC
clone_size: NA; v_call: TRBV7-9; d_call: NA; j_call: TRBJ2-7; cdr3_aa: CASRGRGVVNEQYF; cdr3_nt: TGTGCCAGCCGGGGCAGGGGCGTCGTCAACGAGCAGTACTTC
clone_size: many; v_call: TRBV20-1; d_call: TRBD1; j_call: TRBJ1-2; cdr3_aa: CSARDPYRGVDYGYTF; cdr3_nt: TGCAGTGCTAGAGATCCTTACAGGGGAGTCGACTATGGCTACACCTTC
clone_size: NA; v_call: TRBV7-3; d_call: TRBD2; j_call: TRBJ2-1; cdr3_aa: CASSPVTSGSNEQSF; cdr3_nt: TGTGCCAGCAGCCCCGTGACTAGCGGGTCAAATGAGCAGTCCTTC
clone_size: many; v_call: TRBV5-1; d_call: TRBD1; j_call: TRBJ2-1; cdr3_aa: CASSLLTGEEDKFF; cdr3_nt: TGCGCCAGCAGCTTATTGACAGGGGAGGAGGATAAGTTCTTC
clone_size: NA; v_call: TRBV5-1; d_call: NA; j_call: TRBJ2-1; cdr3_aa: CASSLEYFGTGDREQFF; cdr3_nt: TGCGCCAGCAGCTTGGAGTATTTCGGGACCGGGGATCGTGAGCAGTTCTTC
clone_size: NA; v_call: TRBV5-1; d_call: NA; j_call: TRBJ1-1; cdr3_aa: CASGLVRQNTEAFF; cdr3_nt: TGCGCCAGCGGCTTGGTACGCCAGAACACTGAAGCTTTCTTT